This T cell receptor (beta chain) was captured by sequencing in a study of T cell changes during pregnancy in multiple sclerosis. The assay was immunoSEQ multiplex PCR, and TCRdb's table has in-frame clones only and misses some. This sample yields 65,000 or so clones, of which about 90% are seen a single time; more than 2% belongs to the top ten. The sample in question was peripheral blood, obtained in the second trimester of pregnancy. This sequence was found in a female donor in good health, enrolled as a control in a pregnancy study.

The CDR3 loop is CASSAWDRAGTEAFF. CDR3 DNA: TGTGCCAGCAGTGCCTGGGACAGGGCAGGGACTGAAGCTTTCTTT. The chain links TRBV6-4 to TRBJ1-1, with 9 positions matching TRBD1. The CDR3 spans 15 residues. Looked up from germline, CDR1 is MRHNA and CDR2 is SNTAGT. V lost 4 bases to trimming and J lost 5 bases; unmatched junction nucleotides: 8.